This T cell receptor (beta chain) is from a study of monozygotic twins with cystic fibrosis. Study-wide points: No link emerged between shared CDR3 counts and age, concordance or severity.

On this clone: Its antigen is as yet unknown.

This table comes from immunoSEQ multiplex PCR, and its TCRdb copy is limited to in-frame clones, with some not included. The table has tens of thousands of clones, over 75% seen once. Germline-derived CDR1 and CDR2 are SGHTA and FQGNSA. The CDR3 loop spans 15 amino acids. Trimming shortened V by 2 bases and J by 6 bases, and 14 bases separated the two germline ends. The rearrangement joins TRBV7-2 to TRBJ2-1; no reliable D call. The clonotype comes from a girl aged 2 to 9 with cystic fibrosis. Material for sequencing was blood. The CDR3 sequence: CASSLLPQTVNEQFF. Here the CDR3 DNA reads TGTGCCAGCAGCTTACTACCGCAAACGGTCAATGAGCAGTTCTTC.